This T cell receptor (beta chain) emerged from a study of control samples from healthy donors and cancer patients. Germline-derived CDR1 and CDR2 are SGHTA and FQGNSA. The trim removed 5 bases at V and 8 bases at J, leaving 3 bases unmatched. This CDR3 comprises 14 residues. The data were produced by immunoSEQ multiplex PCR, yet TCRdb's version contains in-frame clones alone and is incomplete. The repertoire consists of some 90,000 clones, with 85% to 90% occurring once and the leading ten covering about 7.4%. The J gene is TRBJ2-1, the V gene TRBV7-2, with 13 positions matching TRBD2. Sequenced sample: blood. The TCR sequence derives from a woman aged 55-70 years in good health. This CDR3 reads CASSLGLAGDEQFF. The CDR3 nucleotides read TGTGCCAGCAGCCTCGGACTAGCGGGAGATGAGCAGTTCTTC.